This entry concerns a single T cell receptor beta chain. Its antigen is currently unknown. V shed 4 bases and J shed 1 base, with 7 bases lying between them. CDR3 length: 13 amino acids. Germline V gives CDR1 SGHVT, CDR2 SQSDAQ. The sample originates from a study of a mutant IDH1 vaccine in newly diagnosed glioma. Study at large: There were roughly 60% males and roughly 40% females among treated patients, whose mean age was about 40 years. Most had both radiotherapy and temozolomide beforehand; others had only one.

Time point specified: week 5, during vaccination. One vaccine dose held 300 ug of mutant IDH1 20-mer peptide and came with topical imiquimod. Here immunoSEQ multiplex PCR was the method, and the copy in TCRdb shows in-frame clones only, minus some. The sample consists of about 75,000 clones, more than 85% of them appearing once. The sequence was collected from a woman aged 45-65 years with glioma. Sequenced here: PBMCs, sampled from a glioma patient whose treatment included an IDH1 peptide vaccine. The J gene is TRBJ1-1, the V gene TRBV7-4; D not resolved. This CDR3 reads CASSSPWNTEAFF. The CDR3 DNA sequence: TGTGCCAGCAGCTCTCCATGGAACACTGAAGCTTTCTTT.